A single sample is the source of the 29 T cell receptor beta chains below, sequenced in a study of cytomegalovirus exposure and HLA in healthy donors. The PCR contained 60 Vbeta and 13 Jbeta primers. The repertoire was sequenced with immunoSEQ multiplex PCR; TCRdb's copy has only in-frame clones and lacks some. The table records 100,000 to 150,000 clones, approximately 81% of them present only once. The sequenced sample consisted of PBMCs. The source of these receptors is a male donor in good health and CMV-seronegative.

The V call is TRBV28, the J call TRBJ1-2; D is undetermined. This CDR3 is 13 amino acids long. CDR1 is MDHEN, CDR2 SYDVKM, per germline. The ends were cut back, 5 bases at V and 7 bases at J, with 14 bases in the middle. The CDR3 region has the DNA TGTGCCAGCAGTCTTAGGCCTGAGGGTGGCTACACCTTC. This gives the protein CASSLRPEGGYTF.

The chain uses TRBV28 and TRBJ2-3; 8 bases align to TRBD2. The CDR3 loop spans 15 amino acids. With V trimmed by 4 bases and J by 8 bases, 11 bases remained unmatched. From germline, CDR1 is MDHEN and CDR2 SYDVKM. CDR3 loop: CASSSPGLVGPTQYF. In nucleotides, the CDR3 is TGTGCCAGCAGTTCGCCGGGACTAGTTGGTCCTACGCAGTATTTT.

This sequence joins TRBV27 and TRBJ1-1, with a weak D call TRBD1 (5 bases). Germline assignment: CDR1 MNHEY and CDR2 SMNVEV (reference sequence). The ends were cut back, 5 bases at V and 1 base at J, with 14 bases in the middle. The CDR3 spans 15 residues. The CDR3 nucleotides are TGTGCCAGCAGTCTCAGGGAAACTTCGAACACTGAAGCTTTCTTT. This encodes CASSLRETSNTEAFF.

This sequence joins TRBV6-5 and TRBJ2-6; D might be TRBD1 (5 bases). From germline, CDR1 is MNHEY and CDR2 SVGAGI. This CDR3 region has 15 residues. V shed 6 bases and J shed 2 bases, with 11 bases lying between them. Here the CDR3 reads CASSPQGPGANVLTF. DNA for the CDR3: TGTGCCAGCAGCCCTCAGGGCCCTGGGGCCAACGTCCTGACTTTC.

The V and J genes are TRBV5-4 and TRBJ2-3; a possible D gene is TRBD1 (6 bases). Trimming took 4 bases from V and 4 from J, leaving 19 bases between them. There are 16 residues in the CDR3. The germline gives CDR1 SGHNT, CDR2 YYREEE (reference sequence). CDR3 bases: TGTGCCAGCAGCGCCCGGGACACCGTTCGGGCAGATACGCAGTATTTT. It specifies CASSARDTVRADTQYF.

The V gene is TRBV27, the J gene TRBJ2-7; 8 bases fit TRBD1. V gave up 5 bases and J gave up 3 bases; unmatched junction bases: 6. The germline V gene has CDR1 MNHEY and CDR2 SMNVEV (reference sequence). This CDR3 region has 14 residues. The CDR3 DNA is TGTGCCAGCAGTCCCTCCGACAGGGGCTACGAGCAGTACTTC. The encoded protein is CASSPSDRGYEQYF.

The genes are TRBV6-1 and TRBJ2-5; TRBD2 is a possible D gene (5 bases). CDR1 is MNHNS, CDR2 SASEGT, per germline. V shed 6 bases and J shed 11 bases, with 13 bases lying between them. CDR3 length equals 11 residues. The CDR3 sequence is CASRAMGEQYF. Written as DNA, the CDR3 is TGTGCCAGCAGGGCGATGGGAGAGCAGTACTTC.

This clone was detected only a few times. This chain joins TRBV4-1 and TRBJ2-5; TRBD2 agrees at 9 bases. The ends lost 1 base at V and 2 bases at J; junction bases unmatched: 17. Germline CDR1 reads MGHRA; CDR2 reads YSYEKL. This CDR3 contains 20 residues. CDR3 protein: CASSQAVPSGGPSLQETQYF. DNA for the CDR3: TGCGCCAGCAGCCAAGCAGTGCCAAGCGGGGGGCCTTCTCTTCAAGAGACCCAGTACTTC.

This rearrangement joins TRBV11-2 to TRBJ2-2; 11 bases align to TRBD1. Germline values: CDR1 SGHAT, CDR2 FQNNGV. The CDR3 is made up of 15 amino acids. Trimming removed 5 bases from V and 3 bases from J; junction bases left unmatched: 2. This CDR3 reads CASSRDRGYTGELFF. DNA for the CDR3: TGTGCCAGCAGCCGGGACAGGGGGTACACCGGGGAGCTGTTTTTT. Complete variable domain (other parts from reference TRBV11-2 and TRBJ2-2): EAGVAQSPRYKIIEKRQSVAFWCNPISGHATLYWYQQILGQGPKLLIQFQNNGVVDDSQLPKDRFSAERLKGVDSTLKIQPAKLEDSAVYLCASSRDRGYTGELFFGEGSRLTVL.

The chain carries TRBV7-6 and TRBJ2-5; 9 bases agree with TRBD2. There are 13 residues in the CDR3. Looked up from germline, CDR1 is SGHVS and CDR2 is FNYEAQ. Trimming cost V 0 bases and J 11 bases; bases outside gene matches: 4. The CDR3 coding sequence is TGTGCCAGCAGCTTAGCACTAGCGGGTGAGCAGTACTTC. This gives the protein CASSLALAGEQYF.

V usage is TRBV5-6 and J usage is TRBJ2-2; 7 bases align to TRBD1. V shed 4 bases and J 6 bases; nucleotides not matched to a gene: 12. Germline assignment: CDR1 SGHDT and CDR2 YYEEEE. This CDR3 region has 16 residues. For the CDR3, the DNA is TGTGCCAGCAGCAGGACGACAGGGATCCTCCCCGGGGAGCTGTTTTTT. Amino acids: CASSRTTGILPGELFF.

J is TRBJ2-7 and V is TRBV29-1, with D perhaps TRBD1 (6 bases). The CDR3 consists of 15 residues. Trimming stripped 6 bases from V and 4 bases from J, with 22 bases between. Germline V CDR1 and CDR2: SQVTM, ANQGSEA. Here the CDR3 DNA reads TGCAGCGTCCTTGGTGAGCCAGGGGCGGCTTACGAGCAGTACTTC. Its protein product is CSVLGEPGAAYEQYF.

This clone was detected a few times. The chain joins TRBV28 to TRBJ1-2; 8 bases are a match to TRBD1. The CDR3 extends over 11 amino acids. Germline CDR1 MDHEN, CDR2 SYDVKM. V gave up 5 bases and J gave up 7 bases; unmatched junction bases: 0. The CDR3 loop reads CASSDRGGYTF. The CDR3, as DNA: TGTGCCAGCAGTGACAGGGGTGGCTACACCTTC.

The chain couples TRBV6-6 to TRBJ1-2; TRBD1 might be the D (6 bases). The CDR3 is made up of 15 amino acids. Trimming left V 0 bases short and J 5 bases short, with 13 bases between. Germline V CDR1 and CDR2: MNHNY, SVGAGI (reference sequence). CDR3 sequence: CASSYSNSGEYGYTF. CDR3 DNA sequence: TGTGCCAGCAGTTACTCGAATTCAGGGGAGTATGGCTACACCTTC.

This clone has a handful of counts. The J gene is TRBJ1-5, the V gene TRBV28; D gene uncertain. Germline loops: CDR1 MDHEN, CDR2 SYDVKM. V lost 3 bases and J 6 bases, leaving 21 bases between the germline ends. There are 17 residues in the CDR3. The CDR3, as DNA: TGTGCCAGCAGTTTTGCCCCCGACATGGGAGTTCCTCAGCCCCAGCATTTT. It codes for CASSFAPDMGVPQPQHF.

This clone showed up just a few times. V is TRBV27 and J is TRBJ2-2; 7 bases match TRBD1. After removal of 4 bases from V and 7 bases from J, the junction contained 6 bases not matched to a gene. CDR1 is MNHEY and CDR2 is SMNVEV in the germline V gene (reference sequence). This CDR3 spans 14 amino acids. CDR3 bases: TGTGCCAGCAGTTCAAAACAGGGGTTCGGGGAGCTGTTTTTT. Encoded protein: CASSSKQGFGELFF.

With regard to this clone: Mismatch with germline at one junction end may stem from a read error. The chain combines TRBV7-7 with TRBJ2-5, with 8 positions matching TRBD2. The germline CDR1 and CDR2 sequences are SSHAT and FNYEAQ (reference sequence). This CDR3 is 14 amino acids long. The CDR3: CASSSTGGGETQYF. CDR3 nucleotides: TGTGCTAGCAGCTCGACGGGGGGGGGAGAGACCCAGTACTTC.

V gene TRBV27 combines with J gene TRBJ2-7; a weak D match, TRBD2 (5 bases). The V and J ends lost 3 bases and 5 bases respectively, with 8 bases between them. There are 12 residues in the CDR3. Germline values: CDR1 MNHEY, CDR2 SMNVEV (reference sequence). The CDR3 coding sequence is TGTGCCAGCAGTTTTGGAGGCCACGAGCAGTACTTC. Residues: CASSFGGHEQYF.

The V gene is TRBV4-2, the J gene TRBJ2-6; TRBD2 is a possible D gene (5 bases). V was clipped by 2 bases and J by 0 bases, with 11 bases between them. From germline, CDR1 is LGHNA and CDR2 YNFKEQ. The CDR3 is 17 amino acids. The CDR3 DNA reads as TGTGCCAGCAGCCAACAACGGGGATTCTCTGGGGCCAACGTCCTGACTTTC. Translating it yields CASSQQRGFSGANVLTF.

The CDR3 sequence is CASSLSGGADTQYF. The CDR3 DNA reads as TGTGCCAGCAGCTTAAGTGGGGGGGCAGATACGCAGTATTTT. This chain joins TRBV11-2 and TRBJ2-3; 7 positions match TRBD2. The ends lost 2 bases at V and 4 bases at J; junction bases unmatched: 3. This CDR3 spans 14 amino acids. Germline values: CDR1 SGHAT, CDR2 FQNNGV.

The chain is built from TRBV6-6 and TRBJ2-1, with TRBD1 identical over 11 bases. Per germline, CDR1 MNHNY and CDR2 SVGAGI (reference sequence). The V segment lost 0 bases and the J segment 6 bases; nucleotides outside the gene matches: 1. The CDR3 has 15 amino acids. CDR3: CASSYSGTGGNEQFF. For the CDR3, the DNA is TGTGCCAGCAGTTACTCCGGGACAGGGGGCAATGAGCAGTTCTTC.

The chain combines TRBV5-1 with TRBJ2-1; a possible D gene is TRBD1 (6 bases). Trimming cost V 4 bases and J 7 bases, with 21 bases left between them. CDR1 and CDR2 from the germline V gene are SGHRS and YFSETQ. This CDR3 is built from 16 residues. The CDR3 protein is CASSVGGQGSTNEQFF. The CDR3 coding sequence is TGCGCCAGCAGCGTGGGCGGCCAGGGGTCGACTAATGAGCAGTTCTTC. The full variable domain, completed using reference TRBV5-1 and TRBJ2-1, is KAGVTQTPRYLIKTRGQQVTLSCSPISGHRSVSWYQQTPGQGLQFLFEYFSETQRNKGNFPGRFSGRQFSNSRSEMNVSTLELGDSALYLCASSVGGQGSTNEQFFGPGTRLTVL.

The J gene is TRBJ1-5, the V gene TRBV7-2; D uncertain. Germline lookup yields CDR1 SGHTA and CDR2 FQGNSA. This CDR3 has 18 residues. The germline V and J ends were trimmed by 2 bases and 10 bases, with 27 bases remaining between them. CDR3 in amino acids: CASSLMSTPSSVPIPQHF. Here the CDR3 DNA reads TGTGCCAGCAGCTTAATGAGCACCCCCTCCTCGGTCCCGATTCCCCAGCATTTT.

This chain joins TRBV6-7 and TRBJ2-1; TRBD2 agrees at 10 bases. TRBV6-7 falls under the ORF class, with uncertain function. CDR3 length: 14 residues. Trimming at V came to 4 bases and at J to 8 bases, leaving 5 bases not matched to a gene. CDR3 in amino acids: CASSSRSGGDEQFF. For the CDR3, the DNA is TGTGCCAGCAGTTCTCGAAGCGGGGGGGATGAGCAGTTCTTC.

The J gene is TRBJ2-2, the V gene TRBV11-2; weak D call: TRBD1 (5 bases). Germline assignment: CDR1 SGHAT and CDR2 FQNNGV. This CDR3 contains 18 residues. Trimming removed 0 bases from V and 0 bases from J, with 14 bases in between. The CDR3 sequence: CASSLDTGATSNTGELFF. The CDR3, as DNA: TGTGCCAGCAGCTTAGATACAGGCGCGACATCGAACACCGGGGAGCTGTTTTTT.

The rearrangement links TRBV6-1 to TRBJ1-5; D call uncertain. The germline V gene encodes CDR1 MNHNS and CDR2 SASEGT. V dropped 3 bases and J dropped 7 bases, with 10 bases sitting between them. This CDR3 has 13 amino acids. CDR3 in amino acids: CASSETLGQPQHF. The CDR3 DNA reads TGTGCCAGCAGTGAGACCCTAGGCCAGCCCCAGCATTTT.

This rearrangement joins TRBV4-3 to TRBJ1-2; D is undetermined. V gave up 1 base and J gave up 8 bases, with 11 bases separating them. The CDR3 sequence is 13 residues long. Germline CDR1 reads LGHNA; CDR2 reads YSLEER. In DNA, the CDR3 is TGCGCCAGCAGCCAAGGTTTCTCCGCGGGCTACACCTTC. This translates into CASSQGFSAGYTF.

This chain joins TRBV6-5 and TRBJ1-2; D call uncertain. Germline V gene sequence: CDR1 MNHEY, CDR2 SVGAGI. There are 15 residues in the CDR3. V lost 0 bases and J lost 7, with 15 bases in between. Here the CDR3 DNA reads TGTGCCAGCAGTTACTCGAGTAATGCCAGGCTTGGCTACACCTTC. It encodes CASSYSSNARLGYTF.

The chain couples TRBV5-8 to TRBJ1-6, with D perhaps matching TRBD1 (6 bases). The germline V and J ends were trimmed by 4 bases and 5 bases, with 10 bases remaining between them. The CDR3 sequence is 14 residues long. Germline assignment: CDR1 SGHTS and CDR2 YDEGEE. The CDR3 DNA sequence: TGTGCCAGCAGCCTTCGGACAGATAATTCACCCCTCCACTTT. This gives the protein CASSLRTDNSPLHF.